Following are 27 T cell receptor beta chains from one sample sequenced in a study of T cells in localized non-small cell lung cancer. This table comes from immunoSEQ multiplex PCR, and its TCRdb copy is limited to in-frame clones, with some not included. The sample lists about 91,000 clones, roughly 87% seen once, with roughly 15% in the top ten. Sequencing used peripheral blood, obtained before any cancer treatment. The receptors here all came from a man aged 40-75 years with stage I squamous cell lung carcinoma.

V gene TRBV18 combines with J gene TRBJ1-4; the match to TRBD1 covers 9 bases. The CDR3 totals 15 residues. V lost 6 bases to trimming and J lost 6 bases; unmatched junction nucleotides: 8. Germline V gives CDR1 KGHSH, CDR2 LQKENI. The CDR3 DNA sequence: TGTGCCAGCTCTACCACAGGGGGCTTTGATGAAAAACTGTTTTTT. Its protein is CASSTTGGFDEKLFF.

In this sample, this clone turned up a few times. This chain uses TRBV5-4 with TRBJ2-2; 7 bases are shared with TRBD1. Germline lookup yields CDR1 SGHNT and CDR2 YYREEE (reference sequence). After removal of 4 bases from V and 0 bases from J, the junction contained 9 bases not matched to a gene. This CDR3 region has 17 residues. CDR3 nucleotides: TGTGCCAGCAGCCGAAAGTGGGGGACAGCGAACACCGGGGAGCTGTTTTTT. Translated: CASSRKWGTANTGELFF.

This clone was recorded only once. The gene calls are TRBV4-3 and TRBJ2-4; D possibly corresponds to TRBD2 (6 bases). V was trimmed by 0 bases and J by 3 bases, leaving 15 bases between them. The CDR3 consists of 17 residues. Per germline, CDR1 LGHNA and CDR2 YSLEER. Here the CDR3 DNA reads TGCGCCAGCAGCCAAGATCTGGGGGAGGAGGGCAAAAACATTCAGTACTTC. Protein sequence: CASSQDLGEEGKNIQYF.

The chain is built from TRBV19 and TRBJ2-2, with 7 bases that match TRBD1. The germline CDR1 and CDR2 sequences are LNHDA and SQIVND (reference sequence). The ends lost 8 bases at V and 6 bases at J; junction bases unmatched: 3. The CDR3 extends over 12 amino acids. The CDR3 bases are TGTGCCAGTGAGGGGGCTTCCGGGGAGCTGTTTTTT. Protein product: CASEGASGELFF.

This sequence joins TRBV9 and TRBJ2-5; D is ambiguous. CDR1 SGDLS and CDR2 YYNGEE come from the germline V gene. This CDR3 comprises 13 residues. Trimming removed 0 bases at V and 1 base at J, with 4 bases between. CDR3 loop: CASSVASQETQYF. In DNA, the CDR3 is TGTGCCAGCAGCGTAGCCAGCCAAGAGACCCAGTACTTC.

The chain carries TRBV18 and TRBJ2-1; D gene ambiguous. The CDR3 extends over 15 amino acids. With 2 bases removed from V and 2 bases from J, the gap between germline ends came to 10 bases. Germline V gives CDR1 KGHSH, CDR2 LQKENI. CDR3 sequence (DNA): TGTGCCAGCTCACCAACGACGGGTCCCTACAATGAGCAGTTCTTC. This codes for CASSPTTGPYNEQFF. Full variable domain (missing parts from reference TRBV18 and TRBJ2-1): NAGVMQNPRHLVRRRGQEARLRCSPMKGHSHVYWYRQLPEEGLKFMVYLQKENIIDESGMPKERFSAEFPKEGPSILRIQQVVRGDSAAYFCASSPTTGPYNEQFFGPGTRLTVL.

V and J are TRBV5-1 and TRBJ2-5; 7 positions agree with TRBD1. The end of the DNA is better explained by TRBJ2-7, so the J call may be wrong. Germline V gene data show CDR1 as SGHRS and CDR2 as YFSETQ. The CDR3 length is 15 residues. The CDR3 bases are TGCGCCAGCAGCTTGGGCTGGGACAGTGCCTACGAGCAGTACTTC. Amino acids: CASSLGWDSAYEQYF.

The V and J genes are TRBV7-3 and TRBJ2-2; D gene unclear. Germline values: CDR1 SGHTA, CDR2 FQGTGA. The ends were cut back, 4 bases at V and 7 bases at J, with 10 bases in the middle. CDR3 length: 13 residues. The CDR3 nucleotides are TGTGCCAGCAGCTCATCTAGTGTCGGGGAGCTGTTTTTT. Translating it yields CASSSSSVGELFF. Supplemented by reference TRBV7-3 and TRBJ2-2, the full variable domain reads GAGVSQTPSNKVTEKGKYVELRCDPISGHTALYWYRQSLGQGPEFLIYFQGTGAADDSGLPNDRFFAVRPEGSVSTLKIQRTERGDSAVYLCASSSSSVGELFFGEGSRLTVL.

The count of this clone is one. This chain connects TRBV7-6 to TRBJ1-1; 7 positions match TRBD1. The V and J ends lost 4 bases and 4 bases, in that order; junction bases with no gene match: 6. This CDR3 region has 14 residues. Germline CDR1 reads SGHVS; CDR2 reads FNYEAQ. The CDR3 loop is CASSSDRAGTEAFF. DNA of the CDR3: TGTGCCAGCAGCTCAGACAGGGCCGGCACTGAAGCTTTCTTT.

Only a few counts were recorded for this clone. The gene calls are TRBV7-3 and TRBJ2-5; no firm D call. The CDR3 spans 11 residues. Trimming stripped 5 bases from V and 3 bases from J, with 4 bases between. Per the germline V gene, CDR1 is SGHTA and CDR2 is FQGTGA. CDR3 residues: CASSAEETQYF. The CDR3 nucleotides read TGTGCCAGCAGCGCCGAAGAGACCCAGTACTTC.

The chain carries TRBV15 and TRBJ2-2; D ambiguous. CDR1 is LNHNV and CDR2 is YYDKDF in the germline V gene (reference sequence). Trimming left V 0 bases short and J 1 base short, with 3 bases between. This CDR3 spans 14 amino acids. The CDR3 sequence is CATSRDGNTGELFF. CDR3 DNA: TGTGCCACCAGCAGAGACGGGAACACCGGGGAGCTGTTTTTT.

The chain recombines TRBV19 with TRBJ1-2; D unresolved. The CDR3 totals 13 residues. Germline values: CDR1 LNHDA, CDR2 SQIVND (reference sequence). Between the trimmed V and J ends, which lost 4 bases and 8 bases, there was a span of 14 bases. The CDR3 reads CASSTSGLGGYTF. The CDR3, as DNA: TGTGCCAGTAGTACCTCCGGATTGGGGGGCTACACCTTC.

The CDR3, as DNA: TGTGCCAGCAGAGAAGCCTCCTACAATGAGCAGTTCTTC. Its protein is CASREASYNEQFF. The V call is TRBV21-1, the J call TRBJ2-1; TRBD2 is the table's D call, not checked against the DNA. TRBV21-1 is tagged as a pseudogene. The CDR3 consists of 13 residues.

This chain joins TRBV19 and TRBJ1-6; D gene unclear. Trimming took off 8 bases at V and 12 bases at J, with 20 bases between the two ends. This CDR3 region has 14 residues. CDR1 LNHDA and CDR2 SQIVND come from the germline V gene (reference sequence). CDR3 DNA sequence: TGTGCCAGTCGCCCTGATACACGGACCTTACCCCTCCACTTT. This gives the protein CASRPDTRTLPLHF.

CDR3 loop: CASTPNSDRYYNEQFF. CDR3 DNA sequence: TGTGCCAGTACCCCGAACTCCGACAGATACTACAATGAGCAGTTCTTC. The chain employs TRBV19 and TRBJ2-1; D is possibly TRBD1 (5 bases). This CDR3 is built from 16 residues. CDR1 and CDR2 (germline): LNHDA, SQIVND (reference sequence). With 7 bases removed from V and 3 bases from J, the gap between germline ends came to 19 bases.

This clone was picked up one time. The chain has TRBV5-4 and TRBJ1-1; tentative D call: TRBD1 (5 bases). The CDR3 runs 14 residues. Germline V gene lookup returns CDR1 SGHNT and CDR2 YYREEE (reference sequence). V lost 0 bases and J 8 bases, leaving 14 bases between the germline ends. Here the CDR3 DNA reads TGTGCCAGCAGCTTGGGTCAGGGAGTGCGAGAAGCTTTCTTT. Its protein is CASSLGQGVREAFF.

The CDR3 spells CAISPLPGPTEAFF. The CDR3 DNA is TGTGCCATCAGTCCCCTCCCGGGGCCCACTGAAGCTTTCTTT. The chain is built from TRBV10-3 and TRBJ1-1; D possibly corresponds to TRBD1 (5 bases). CDR3 length: 14 amino acids. Germline CDR1 ENHRY, CDR2 SYGVKD. Between the trimmed V and J ends, which lost 5 bases and 4 bases, there was a span of 14 bases.

The V gene is TRBV9, the J gene TRBJ1-1, with TRBD1 as a possible D gene (6 bases). Trimming shortened V by 0 bases and J by 8 bases, and 11 bases separated the two germline ends. CDR1 and CDR2 (germline): SGDLS, YYNGEE. The length of the CDR3 is 13 residues. The CDR3 DNA reads TGTGCCAGCAGCGTAGTACAGGGTATAGAAGCTTTCTTT. Translation gives CASSVVQGIEAFF.

The chain has TRBV2 and TRBJ2-2; perhaps TRBD1 as D (6 bases). The CDR3 loop spans 15 amino acids. Germline loops: CDR1 SNHLY, CDR2 FYNNEI. V lost 8 bases to trimming and J lost 0 bases, with 13 bases between them. CDR3 sequence: CASGGKGANTGELFF. CDR3 coding DNA: TGTGCCAGCGGGGGCAAGGGGGCGAACACCGGGGAGCTGTTTTTT. The whole variable domain, filled in from reference TRBV2 and TRBJ2-2, reads EPEVTQTPSHQVTQMGQEVILRCVPISNHLYFYWYRQILGQKVEFLVSFYNNEISEKSEIFDDQFSVERPDGSNFTLKIRSTKLEDSAMYFCASGGKGANTGELFFGEGSRLTVL.

The rearrangement joins TRBV7-2 to TRBJ1-6, with TRBD1 identical over 7 bases. After removal of 7 bases from V and 3 bases from J, the junction contained 9 bases not matched to a gene. CDR3 length equals 16 residues. CDR1 is SGHTA and CDR2 is FQGNSA in the germline V gene. CDR3 nucleotide sequence: TGTGCCAGCAACACGGGGGGGACAGACTATAATTCACCCCTCCACTTT. Translated, it gives CASNTGGTDYNSPLHF.

The chain carries TRBV4-1 and TRBJ2-2; 9 bases agree with TRBD1. Looked up from germline, CDR1 is MGHRA and CDR2 is YSYEKL. The length of the CDR3 is 16 residues. V was clipped by 5 bases and J by 4 bases; unmatched bases: 8. The DNA of the CDR3 is TGCGCCAGCAGCACCCGGGACAGGGTCCCCACCGGGGAGCTGTTTTTT. Its translation: CASSTRDRVPTGELFF.

The chain employs TRBV5-6 and TRBJ2-7; no reliable D call. The V end was cut by 4 bases, the J end by 3 bases, with 5 bases between. Looked up from germline, CDR1 is SGHDT and CDR2 is YYEEEE. The CDR3 consists of 11 residues. For the CDR3, the DNA is TGTGCCAGCAGCGCCGGCTACGAGCAGTACTTC. This encodes CASSAGYEQYF. The full variable domain, completed using reference TRBV5-6 and TRBJ2-7, is DAGVTQSPTHLIKTRGQQVTLRCSPKSGHDTVSWYQQALGQGPQFIFQYYEEEERQRGNFPDRFSGHQFPNYSSELNVNALLLGDSALYLCASSAGYEQYFGPGTRLTVT.

This clone has just a few counts. V and J are TRBV6-1 and TRBJ1-6; D remains ambiguous. CDR1 MNHNS and CDR2 SASEGT come from the germline V gene. V lost 5 bases to trimming and J lost 7 bases, with 3 bases between them. This CDR3 contains 11 residues. CDR3 bases: TGTGCCAGCAGTTCAAATTCACCCCTCCACTTT. Translation: CASSSNSPLHF.

This chain joins TRBV11-3 and TRBJ1-3; D uncertain. Germline V CDR1 and CDR2: SGHNT, YENEEA. V shed 4 bases and J shed 2 bases, with 6 bases lying between them. The CDR3 sequence is 13 residues long. The CDR3 loop is CASSSVPGNTIYF. In DNA, the CDR3 is TGTGCCAGCAGCTCAGTCCCTGGAAACACCATATATTTT. Drawing the rest from reference TRBV11-3 and TRBJ1-3, the complete variable domain is EAGVVQSPRYKIIEKKQPVAFWCNPISGHNTLYWYLQNLGQGPELLIRYENEEAVDDSQLPKDRFSAERLKGVDSTLKIQPAELGDSAVYLCASSSVPGNTIYFGEGSWLTVV.

In its sample, this clone was seen a few times. The chain combines TRBV27 with TRBJ1-6; D possibly corresponds to TRBD1 (6 bases). V shed 5 bases and J shed 8 bases, with 13 bases lying between them. This CDR3 is 14 amino acids long. Germline assignment: CDR1 MNHEY and CDR2 SMNVEV (reference sequence). The CDR3 here is CASSDRTRDSPLHF. The CDR3 DNA is TGTGCCAGCAGTGACAGGACGAGGGATTCACCCCTCCACTTT.

DNA of the CDR3: TGTGCCAGCAGCTTAGTAGGGACAGGGGAGGTGGAGACCCAGTACTTC. Amino acids: CASSLVGTGEVETQYF. The rearrangement joins TRBV7-2 to TRBJ2-5, with 10 bases that match TRBD1. The CDR3 sequence is 16 residues long. The germline CDR1 and CDR2 sequences are SGHTA and FQGNSA. V trimming: 1 base; J trimming: 5 bases; junction bases outside the gene matches: 7.

The rearrangement joins TRBV4-1 to TRBJ1-4, with D unresolved. Germline assignment: CDR1 MGHRA and CDR2 YSYEKL. V was pared by 4 bases and J by 2 bases, with 11 bases between. CDR3 size: 15 residues. DNA of the CDR3: TGCGCCAGCAGCCCTCCTCTTGGGACTAATGAAAAACTGTTTTTT. It is translated as CASSPPLGTNEKLFF.